This T cell receptor beta chain was identified during a study of control samples from healthy donors and cancer patients. The CDR3 length is 17 residues. V shed 5 bases and J 1 base; nucleotides not matched to a gene: 5. The assay was immunoSEQ multiplex PCR, and TCRdb's table has in-frame clones only and misses some. The data hold 100,000 to 150,000 clones, with about 92% observed a single time. This clone was detected only once. The source is a woman in her 50s in good health. Specimen: blood. This chain joins TRBV23-1 and TRBJ2-2, with 12 bases aligning to TRBD2. TRBV23-1 falls under the ORF class, with uncertain function. Here the CDR3 reads CASSARTSGVNTGELFF. Here the CDR3 DNA reads TGCGCCAGCAGTGCACGGACTAGCGGGGTGAACACCGGGGAGCTGTTTTTT.